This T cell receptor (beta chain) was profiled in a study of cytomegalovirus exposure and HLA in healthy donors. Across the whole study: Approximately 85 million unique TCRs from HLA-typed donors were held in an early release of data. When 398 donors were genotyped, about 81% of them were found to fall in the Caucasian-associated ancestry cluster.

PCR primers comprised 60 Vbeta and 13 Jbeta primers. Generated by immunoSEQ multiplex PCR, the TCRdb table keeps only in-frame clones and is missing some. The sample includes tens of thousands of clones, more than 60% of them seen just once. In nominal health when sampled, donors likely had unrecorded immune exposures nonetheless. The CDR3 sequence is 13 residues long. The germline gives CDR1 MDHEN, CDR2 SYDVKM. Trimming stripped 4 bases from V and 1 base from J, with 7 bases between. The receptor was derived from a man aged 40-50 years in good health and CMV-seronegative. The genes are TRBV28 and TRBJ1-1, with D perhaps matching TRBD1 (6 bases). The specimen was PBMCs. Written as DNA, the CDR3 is TGTGCCAGCAGTTCGGGACAGAACACTGAAGCTTTCTTT. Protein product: CASSSGQNTEAFF.